This TCR beta chain was captured in a study of Graves' ophthalmopathy and Graves' hyperthyroidism. V lost 2 bases to trimming and J lost 4 bases; unmatched junction nucleotides: 2. Germline values: CDR1 WSHSY, CDR2 SAAADI. This CDR3 region has 14 residues. RNA transcripts yielded amplified TCR beta CDR3 regions. RT-PCR with HTBI primers came first, then second-round multiplex PCR. TCRdb called the multiplex PCR reads again in MiXCR, with one record for every CDR3 protein. The sample contains about 1.1 million distinct CDR3 sequences, about 40% of which appear only once. The study, taken as a whole, reports: Ophthalmopathy progression predictions by the model showed approximately 79% specificity and about 70% sensitivity.

In the case of this clonotype: Antigen specificity is unknown. Just one base apart from a much larger clone, this may be a read error.

Sequencing was carried out using peripheral blood or thyroid tissue (not recorded which). This rearrangement joins TRBV10-2 to TRBJ1-2; 9 bases line up with TRBD1. The clonotype comes from an adult man with Graves' hyperthyroidism. The CDR3 here is CASSELDRGYGYTF. In DNA form, the CDR3 reads TGCGCCAGCAGTGAGCTGGACAGGGGCTATGGCTACACCTTC.